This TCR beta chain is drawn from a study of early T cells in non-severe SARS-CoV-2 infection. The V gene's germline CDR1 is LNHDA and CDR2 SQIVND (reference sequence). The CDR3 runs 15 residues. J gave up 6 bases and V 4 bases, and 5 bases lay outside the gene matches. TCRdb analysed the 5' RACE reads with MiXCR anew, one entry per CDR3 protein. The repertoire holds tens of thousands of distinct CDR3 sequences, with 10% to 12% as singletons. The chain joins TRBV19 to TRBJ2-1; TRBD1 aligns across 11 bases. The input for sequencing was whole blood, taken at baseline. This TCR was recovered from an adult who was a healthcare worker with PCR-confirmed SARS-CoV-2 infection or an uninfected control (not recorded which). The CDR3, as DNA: TGTGCCAGTAGTACAACCGGGACAGGGGGCAATGAGCAGTTCTTC. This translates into CASSTTGTGGNEQFF.